A single sample gave rise to the 12 T cell receptor beta chains below, sequenced in a study of blood T cell repertoires in COVID-19. Method: immunoSEQ multiplex PCR; TCRdb's copy keeps in-frame clones and lacks some. The table lists about 90,000 clones, around four fifths of them singletons. The sample comprised peripheral blood. Receptors originate from a woman in her 70s with active or convalescent COVID-19.

The chain has TRBV21-1 and TRBJ2-1; TRBD1, the D gene given by the table, was not confirmed from the DNA. TRBV21-1 is a documented pseudogene. CDR3 size: 15 residues. CDR3 in amino acids: CASSKIRGLYNEQFF. The CDR3 DNA sequence: TGTGCCAGCAGCAAAATAAGGGGGCTCTACAATGAGCAGTTCTTC.

V usage is TRBV24-1 and J usage is TRBJ1-5; possibly TRBD1 for D (5 bases). V shed 4 bases and J shed 4 bases, with 16 bases lying between them. CDR3 length equals 16 residues. Germline V gene sequence: CDR1 KGHDR, CDR2 SFDVKD. In DNA form, the CDR3 reads TGTGCCACCAGTGACCCCAGGTCGGGGGGGAATCAGCCCCAGCATTTT. Encoded protein: CATSDPRSGGNQPQHF.

The chain links TRBV19 to TRBJ2-1; 9 nucleotides match TRBD2. Germline CDR1 reads LNHDA; CDR2 reads SQIVND (reference sequence). The length of the CDR3 is 16 residues. Germline trimming cut 1 base from V and 7 bases from J; bases unmatched to any gene: 8. The CDR3 sequence is CASSIGSLAGRNEQFF. The CDR3 DNA sequence: TGTGCCAGTAGTATAGGGAGTCTAGCGGGGAGAAATGAGCAGTTCTTC. The full variable domain, with the rest looked up from reference TRBV19 and TRBJ2-1, is DGGITQSPKYLFRKEGQNVTLSCEQNLNHDAMYWYRQDPGQGLRLIYYSQIVNDFQKGDIAEGYSVSREKKESFPLTVTSAQKNPTAFYLCASSIGSLAGRNEQFFGPGTRLTVL.

Here the CDR3 DNA reads TGTGCCAGCTCACCACCGGGACTAGCGGGGGGCAGCACAGATACGCAGTATTTT. This gives the protein CASSPPGLAGGSTDTQYF. V usage is TRBV18 and J usage is TRBJ2-3; 15 nucleotides agree with TRBD2. The length of the CDR3 is 18 residues. Trimming at V came to 0 bases and at J to 0 bases, leaving 1 base not matched to a gene. Per germline, CDR1 KGHSH and CDR2 LQKENI. Full variable domain (remainder filled in from reference TRBV18 and TRBJ2-3): NAGVMQNPRHLVRRRGQEARLRCSPMKGHSHVYWYRQLPEEGLKFMVYLQKENIIDESGMPKERFSAEFPKEGPSILRIQQVVRGDSAAYFCASSPPGLAGGSTDTQYFGPGTRLTVL.

The chain combines TRBV6-6 with TRBJ2-2; D is unresolved. V shed 0 bases and J shed 5 bases, with 4 bases lying between them. Germline values: CDR1 MNHNY, CDR2 SVGAGI (reference sequence). CDR3 size: 13 residues. The CDR3 region is CASSYSRTGELFF. In nucleotides, the CDR3 is TGTGCCAGCAGTTACTCGAGAACCGGGGAGCTGTTTTTT.

The chain combines TRBV12-3 or TRBV12-4 with TRBJ1-2, with TRBD1 identical over 8 bases. Trimming cost V 6 bases and J 8 bases; bases outside gene matches: 8. The CDR3 covers 13 residues. The CDR3 coding sequence is TGTGCCAGCAGACACAGGGGGACTGGAGGCTACACCTTC. It translates to CASRHRGTGGYTF.

With respect to this clone: This sample also contains other DNA sequences that code for the same CDR3. V gene TRBV19 combines with J gene TRBJ1-1, with a possible D match to TRBD1 (5 bases). V shed 3 bases and J shed 2 bases, with 7 bases lying between them. Per the germline V gene, CDR1 is LNHDA and CDR2 is SQIVND (reference sequence). This CDR3 comprises 13 residues. The CDR3 is CASSIDRNTEAFF. CDR3 nucleotide sequence: TGTGCCAGTAGTATCGACAGAAACACTGAAGCTTTCTTT.

This clone has only a few counts. This chain links TRBV10-2 with TRBJ1-1, with TRBD1 matching 12 bases. With V trimmed by 5 bases and J by 4 bases, 8 bases remained unmatched. The CDR3 covers 16 residues. Germline V gene sequence: CDR1 WSHSY, CDR2 SAAADI. The CDR3 reads CASSPGTGGVVTEAFF. In DNA, the CDR3 is TGCGCCAGCAGTCCCGGGACAGGGGGCGTTGTCACTGAAGCTTTCTTT.

This clone turned up a few times. This chain connects TRBV20-1 to TRBJ1-1; 9 positions agree with TRBD1. The CDR3 has 11 residues. V trimming: 5 bases; J trimming: 11 bases; junction bases outside the gene matches: 6. CDR1 is DFQATT, CDR2 SNEGSKA, per germline (reference sequence). CDR3 nucleotide sequence: TGCAGTGCTGGGACAGGGAGTGGGGCTTTCTTT. It translates to CSAGTGSGAFF.

This chain connects TRBV28 to TRBJ1-2; perhaps TRBD1 as D (5 bases). Germline V CDR1 and CDR2: MDHEN, SYDVKM. This CDR3 contains 12 residues. V shed 1 base and J shed 7 bases, with 7 bases lying between them. The CDR3: CASSLSGGGYTF. CDR3 DNA sequence: TGTGCCAGCAGTTTATCGGGGGGTGGCTACACCTTC.

The rearrangement links TRBV3-1 (or the pseudogene TRBV3-2) to TRBJ2-5; 10 positions match TRBD2. This CDR3 has 13 residues. The trim removed 5 bases at V and 13 bases at J, leaving 10 bases unmatched. Germline loops: CDR1 LGHDT, CDR2 YNNKEL (reference sequence). DNA of the CDR3: TGTGCCAGCAGCGACCGGCTAGCGGGGGCACTGTACTTC. Translating it yields CASSDRLAGALYF.

The chain is built from TRBV16 and TRBJ1-4; D is ambiguous. Germline values: CDR1 KGHSY, CDR2 FQNENV. Trimming removed 4 bases at V and 7 bases at J, with 10 bases between. This CDR3 spans 13 amino acids. CDR3 residues: CASSLERREKLFF. CDR3 DNA sequence: TGTGCCAGCAGCCTGGAGAGGCGTGAAAAACTGTTTTTT. Full variable domain (remainder filled in from reference TRBV16 and TRBJ1-4): GEEVAQTPKHLVRGEGQKAKLYCAPIKGHSYVFWYQQVLKNEFKFLISFQNENVFDETGMPKERFSAKCLPNSPCSLEIQATKLEDSAVYFCASSLERREKLFFGSGTQLSVL.